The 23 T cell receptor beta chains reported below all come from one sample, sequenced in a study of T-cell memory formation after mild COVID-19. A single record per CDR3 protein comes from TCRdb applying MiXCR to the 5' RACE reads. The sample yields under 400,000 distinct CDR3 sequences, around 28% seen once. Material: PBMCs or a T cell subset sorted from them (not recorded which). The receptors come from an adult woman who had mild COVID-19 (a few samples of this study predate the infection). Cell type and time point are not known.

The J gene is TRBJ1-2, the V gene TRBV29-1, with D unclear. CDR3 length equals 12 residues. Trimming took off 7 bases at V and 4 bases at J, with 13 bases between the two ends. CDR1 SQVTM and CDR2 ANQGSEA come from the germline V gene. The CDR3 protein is CSAPIGVYGYTF. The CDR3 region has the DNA TGCAGCGCCCCCATTGGAGTCTATGGCTACACCTTC.

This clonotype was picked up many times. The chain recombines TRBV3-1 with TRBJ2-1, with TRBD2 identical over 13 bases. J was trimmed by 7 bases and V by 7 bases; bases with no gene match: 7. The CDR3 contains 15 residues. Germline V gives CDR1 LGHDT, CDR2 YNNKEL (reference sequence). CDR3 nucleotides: TGTGCCAGCAACCCACCGGGACTAGCGGGAAATGAGCAGTTCTTC. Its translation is CASNPPGLAGNEQFF.

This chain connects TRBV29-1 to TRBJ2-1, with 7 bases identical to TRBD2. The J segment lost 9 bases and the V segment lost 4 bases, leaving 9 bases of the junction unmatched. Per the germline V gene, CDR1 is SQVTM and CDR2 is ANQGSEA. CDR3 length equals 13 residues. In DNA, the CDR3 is TGCAGCGTTGTAGGGCGGGAGAGGGGTGAGCAGTTCTTC. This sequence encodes CSVVGRERGEQFF.

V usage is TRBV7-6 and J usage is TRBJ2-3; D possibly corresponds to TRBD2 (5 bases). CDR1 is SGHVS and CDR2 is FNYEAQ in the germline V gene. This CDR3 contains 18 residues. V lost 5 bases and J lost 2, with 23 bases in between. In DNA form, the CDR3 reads TGTGCCAGCAGCACCTCCCTTCGCTCGCCGGGGTTCACAGATACGCAGTATTTT. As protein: CASSTSLRSPGFTDTQYF.

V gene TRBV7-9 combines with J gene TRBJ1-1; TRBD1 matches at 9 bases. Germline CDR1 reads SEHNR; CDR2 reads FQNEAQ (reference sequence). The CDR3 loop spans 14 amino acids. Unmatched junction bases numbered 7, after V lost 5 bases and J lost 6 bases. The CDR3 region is CASSPQGAGAEAFF. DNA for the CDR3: TGTGCCAGCAGCCCACAGGGGGCTGGAGCTGAAGCTTTCTTT.

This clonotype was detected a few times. The DNA of the CDR3 is TGCAGTGCTAGCCGACTAGAAGGGGCAAGGGGAAATGAGCAGTTCTTC. Its protein product is CSASRLEGARGNEQFF. The chain links TRBV20-1 to TRBJ2-1; D is possibly TRBD2 (6 bases). The CDR3 contains 16 residues. Trimming cost V 3 bases and J 7 bases, with 22 bases left between them. Germline V gives CDR1 DFQATT, CDR2 SNEGSKA (reference sequence).

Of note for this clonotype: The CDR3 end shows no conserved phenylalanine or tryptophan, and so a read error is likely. The chain's CDR3 is CASSLRAALAGIGYEQYL. The DNA for the CDR3 is TGCGCCAGCAGCTTGCGTGCGGCTCTAGCGGGGATCGGCTACGAGCAGTACTTA. The J gene is TRBJ2-7, the V gene TRBV5-1; 9 nucleotides match TRBD2. J lost 3 bases, V lost 1 base, and 14 bases had no gene match. Germline-derived CDR1 and CDR2 are SGHRS and YFSETQ. This CDR3 has 18 residues.

CDR3 region: CASSSYLGTSGISNTGELFF. CDR3 sequence (DNA): TGTGCCAGCAGCTCCTACTTAGGGACTAGCGGGATCTCGAACACCGGGGAGCTGTTTTTT. The chain recombines TRBV7-8 with TRBJ2-2; TRBD2 matches 13 bases. The CDR3 has 20 residues. The V gene end was trimmed by 4 bases and the J gene end by 0 bases; junction bases not matched to a gene: 11. Germline V gene lookup returns CDR1 SGHVS and CDR2 FQNEAQ.

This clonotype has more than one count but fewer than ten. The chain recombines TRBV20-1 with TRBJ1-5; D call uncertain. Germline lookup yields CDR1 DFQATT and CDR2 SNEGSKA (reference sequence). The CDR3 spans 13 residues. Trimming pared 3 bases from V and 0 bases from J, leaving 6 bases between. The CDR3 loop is CSASFLSNQPQHF. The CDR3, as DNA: TGCAGTGCTAGTTTCCTTAGCAATCAGCCCCAGCATTTT.

The CDR3 region has the DNA TGTGCCTCGGCCAAAGAGGCAGATACGCAGTATTTT. It encodes CASAKEADTQYF. The J gene is TRBJ2-3, the V gene TRBV25-1, with unresolved D. V was cut by 11 bases and J by 4 bases, with 13 bases left in between. Germline assignment: CDR1 MGHDK and CDR2 SYGVNS. There are 12 residues in the CDR3.

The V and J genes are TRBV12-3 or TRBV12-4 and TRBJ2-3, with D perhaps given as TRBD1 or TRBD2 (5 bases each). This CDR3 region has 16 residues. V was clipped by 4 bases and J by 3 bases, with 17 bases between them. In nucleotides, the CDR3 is TGTGCCAGCAGTTCGCGGTGGACGGGGCCGACAGATACGCAGTATTTT. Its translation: CASSSRWTGPTDTQYF.

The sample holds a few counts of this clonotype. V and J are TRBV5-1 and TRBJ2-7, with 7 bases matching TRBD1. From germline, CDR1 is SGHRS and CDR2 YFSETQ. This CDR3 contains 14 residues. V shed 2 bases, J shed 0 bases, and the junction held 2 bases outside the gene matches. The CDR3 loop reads CASSFEGASYEQYF. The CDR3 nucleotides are TGCGCCAGCAGCTTTGAGGGGGCCTCCTACGAGCAGTACTTC.

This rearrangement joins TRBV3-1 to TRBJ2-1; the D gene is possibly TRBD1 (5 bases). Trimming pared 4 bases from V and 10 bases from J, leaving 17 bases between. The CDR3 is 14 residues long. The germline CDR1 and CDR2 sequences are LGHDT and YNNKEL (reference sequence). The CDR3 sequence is CASSRESRRVEQFF. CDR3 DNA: TGTGCCAGCAGCCGAGAAAGTCGCAGGGTGGAGCAGTTCTTC.

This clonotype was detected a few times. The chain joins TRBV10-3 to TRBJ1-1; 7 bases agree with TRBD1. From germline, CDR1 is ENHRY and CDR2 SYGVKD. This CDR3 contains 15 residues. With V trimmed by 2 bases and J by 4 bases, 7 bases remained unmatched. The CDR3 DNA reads TGTGCCATCAGTGAGGGTAGGGGGCAAGCCACTGAAGCTTTCTTT. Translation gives CAISEGRGQATEAFF.

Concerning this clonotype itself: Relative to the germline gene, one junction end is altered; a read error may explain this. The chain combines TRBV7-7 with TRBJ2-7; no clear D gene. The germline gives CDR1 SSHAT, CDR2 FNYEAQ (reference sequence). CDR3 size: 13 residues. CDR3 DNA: TGTGCTAGCAGCGACGTGGGGTCAGGACGGCAGTACTTC. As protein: CASSDVGSGRQYF.

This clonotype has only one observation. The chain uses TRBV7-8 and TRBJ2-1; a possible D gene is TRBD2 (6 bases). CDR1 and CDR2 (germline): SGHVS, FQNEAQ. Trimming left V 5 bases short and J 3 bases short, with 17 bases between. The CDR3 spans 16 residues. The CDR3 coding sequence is TGTGCCAGCAGCCCCACAGTAACCGGGGGCTACAATGAGCAGTTCTTC. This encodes CASSPTVTGGYNEQFF.

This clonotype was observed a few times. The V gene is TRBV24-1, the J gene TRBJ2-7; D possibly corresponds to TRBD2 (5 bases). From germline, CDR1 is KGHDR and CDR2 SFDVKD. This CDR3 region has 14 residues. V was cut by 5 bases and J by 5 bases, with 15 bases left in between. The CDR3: CATSAGRGPDEQYF. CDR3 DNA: TGTGCCACCAGTGCCGGTCGGGGTCCTGACGAGCAGTACTTC.

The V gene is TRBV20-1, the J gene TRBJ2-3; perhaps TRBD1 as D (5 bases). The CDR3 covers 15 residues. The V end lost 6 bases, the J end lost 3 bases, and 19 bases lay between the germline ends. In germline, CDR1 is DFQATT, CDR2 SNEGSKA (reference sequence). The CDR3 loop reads CSAPSTESSTDTQYF. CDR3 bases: TGCAGTGCCCCATCGACAGAGTCTTCTACAGATACGCAGTATTTT.

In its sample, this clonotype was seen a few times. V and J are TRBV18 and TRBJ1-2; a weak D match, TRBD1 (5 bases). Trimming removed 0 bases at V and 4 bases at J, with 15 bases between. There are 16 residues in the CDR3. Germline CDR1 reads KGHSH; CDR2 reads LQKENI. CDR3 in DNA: TGTGCCAGCTCACCACCGATGGGGCAGGACTTCTATGGCTACACCTTC. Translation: CASSPPMGQDFYGYTF. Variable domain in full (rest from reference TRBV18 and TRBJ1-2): NAGVMQNPRHLVRRRGQEARLRCSPMKGHSHVYWYRQLPEEGLKFMVYLQKENIIDESGMPKERFSAEFPKEGPSILRIQQVVRGDSAAYFCASSPPMGQDFYGYTFGSGTRLTVV.

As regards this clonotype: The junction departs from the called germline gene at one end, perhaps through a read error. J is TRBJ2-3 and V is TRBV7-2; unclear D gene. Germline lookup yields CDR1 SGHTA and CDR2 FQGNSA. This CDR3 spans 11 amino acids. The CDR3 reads CASVGAIQSAF. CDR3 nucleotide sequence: TGTGCCAGCGTCGGAGCTATACAATCGGCATTT.

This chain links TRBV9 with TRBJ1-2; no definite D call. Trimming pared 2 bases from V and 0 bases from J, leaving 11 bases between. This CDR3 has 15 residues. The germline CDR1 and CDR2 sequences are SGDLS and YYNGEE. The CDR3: CASSVSGLANYGYTF. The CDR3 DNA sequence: TGTGCCAGCAGCGTTTCTGGGTTAGCTAACTATGGCTACACCTTC. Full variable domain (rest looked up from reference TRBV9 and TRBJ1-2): DSGVTQTPKHLITATGQRVTLRCSPRSGDLSVYWYQQSLDQGLQFLIQYYNGEERAKGNILERFSAQQFPDLHSELNLSSLELGDSALYFCASSVSGLANYGYTFGSGTRLTVV.

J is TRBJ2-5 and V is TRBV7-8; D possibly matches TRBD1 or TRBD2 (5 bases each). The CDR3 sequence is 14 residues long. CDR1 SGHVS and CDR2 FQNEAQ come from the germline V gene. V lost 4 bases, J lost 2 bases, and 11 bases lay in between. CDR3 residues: CASSWGSGQETQYF. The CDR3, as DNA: TGTGCCAGCAGCTGGGGGAGCGGACAAGAGACCCAGTACTTC.

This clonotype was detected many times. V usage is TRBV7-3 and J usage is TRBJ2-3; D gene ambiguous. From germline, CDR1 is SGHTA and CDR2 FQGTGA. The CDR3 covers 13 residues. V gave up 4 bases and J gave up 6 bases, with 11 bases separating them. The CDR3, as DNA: TGTGCCAGCAGCTCGTTGGGCGTGGATACGCAGTATTTT. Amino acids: CASSSLGVDTQYF.